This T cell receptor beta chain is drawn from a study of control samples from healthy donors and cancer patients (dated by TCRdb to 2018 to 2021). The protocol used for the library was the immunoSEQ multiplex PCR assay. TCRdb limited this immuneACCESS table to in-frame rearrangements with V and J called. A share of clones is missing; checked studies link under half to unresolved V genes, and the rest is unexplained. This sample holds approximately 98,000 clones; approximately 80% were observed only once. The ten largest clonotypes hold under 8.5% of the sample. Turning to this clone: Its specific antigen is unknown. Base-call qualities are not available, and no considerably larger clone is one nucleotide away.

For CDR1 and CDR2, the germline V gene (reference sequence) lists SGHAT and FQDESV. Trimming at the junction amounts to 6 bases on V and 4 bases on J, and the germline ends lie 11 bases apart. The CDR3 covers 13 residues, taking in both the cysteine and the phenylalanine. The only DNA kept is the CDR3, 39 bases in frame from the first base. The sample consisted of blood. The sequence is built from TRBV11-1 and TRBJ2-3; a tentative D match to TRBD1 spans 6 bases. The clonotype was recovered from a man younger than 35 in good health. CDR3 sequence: CASSSQGPDTQYF. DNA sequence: TGTGCCAGCAGTAGCCAGGGGCCAGATACGCAGTATTTT.